The next 9 T cell receptor beta chains were all read from a single sample in a study of T cell repertoires in cytomegalovirus infection. TCRdb reprocessed the reads via MiXCR and lists one record per CDR3 protein. The sample shows roughly 100,000 distinct CDR3 sequences, 15% to 20% of them seen only once. Sequencing was done on a sample of PBMCs. The receptors come from a human donor in good health (CMV status not recorded). Some clones in this sample may be carry-over from other donors' samples.

CDR3 DNA sequence: TGTGCCAGCAGGCGGGGGGACGCAGATACGCAGTATTTT. This codes for CASRRGDADTQYF. This chain joins TRBV6-5 and TRBJ2-3; TRBD2 aligns across 8 bases. Germline V gene sequence: CDR1 MNHEY, CDR2 SVGAGI. After removal of 6 bases from V and 4 bases from J, the junction contained 3 bases not matched to a gene. The CDR3 is 13 amino acids.

This clonotype has at least ten counts. The CDR3 DNA sequence: TGTGCCAGCAGCTCCCCAAACAGGGGGCATTCCTACAATGAGCAGTTCTTC. It yields the protein CASSSPNRGHSYNEQFF. The rearrangement uses TRBV7-2 and TRBJ2-1; 9 bases match TRBD1. CDR3 size: 17 residues. The ends lost 4 bases at V and 1 base at J; junction bases unmatched: 8. In germline, CDR1 is SGHTA, CDR2 FQGNSA.

At least ten counts were recorded for this clonotype. The V and J genes are TRBV7-3 and TRBJ2-3; 15 nucleotides line up with TRBD2. The CDR3 spans 14 residues. Looked up from germline, CDR1 is SGHTA and CDR2 is FQGTGA. The junction had 1 base not matched to a gene; V was cut back by 2 bases and J by 10 bases. Here the CDR3 reads CASSLGTSGGPQYF. CDR3 sequence (DNA): TGTGCCAGCAGCTTAGGGACTAGCGGGGGGCCGCAGTATTTT.

This clonotype was seen repeatedly, ten times or more. The chain couples TRBV7-2 to TRBJ2-5, with 10 bases aligning to TRBD1. Germline assignment: CDR1 SGHTA and CDR2 FQGNSA. The CDR3 is made up of 19 amino acids. The ends lost 0 bases at V and 2 bases at J; junction bases unmatched: 12. CDR3 coding DNA: TGTGCCAGCAGCTTAGCGCCGGGACAGGGGAAGGGTGTACAAGAGACCCAGTACTTC. Translating gives CASSLAPGQGKGVQETQYF.

This clonotype was recorded a few times. This chain uses TRBV27 with TRBJ2-5; the D gene could be TRBD1 or TRBD2 (6 bases each). The germline V gene has CDR1 MNHEY and CDR2 SMNVEV (reference sequence). Trimming removed 1 base at V and 1 base at J, with 10 bases between. The CDR3 runs to 15 residues. The CDR3 bases are TGTGCCAGCAGTTTATATCGGGGGCCCCAAGAGACCCAGTACTTC. It translates to CASSLYRGPQETQYF.

There are many counts of this clonotype. The gene calls are TRBV28 and TRBJ2-6; unclear D gene. The germline CDR1 and CDR2 sequences are MDHEN and SYDVKM. This CDR3 spans 15 amino acids. V lost 6 bases, J lost 0 bases, and 9 bases lay in between. The CDR3 coding sequence is TGTGCCAGCAGGCCCGATGGCTCTGGGGCCAACGTCCTGACTTTC. As protein: CASRPDGSGANVLTF.

The chain carries TRBV5-1 and TRBJ1-1; D ambiguous. CDR3 length: 14 residues. From germline, CDR1 is SGHRS and CDR2 YFSETQ. V was clipped by 0 bases and J by 3 bases, with 9 bases between them. The DNA of the CDR3 is TGCGCCAGCAGCTTGGTGAGTGGCGACACTGAAGCTTTCTTT. Its translation is CASSLVSGDTEAFF. The whole variable domain, filled in from reference TRBV5-1 and TRBJ1-1, reads KAGVTQTPRYLIKTRGQQVTLSCSPISGHRSVSWYQQTPGQGLQFLFEYFSETQRNKGNFPGRFSGRQFSNSRSEMNVSTLELGDSALYLCASSLVSGDTEAFFGQGTRLTVV.

This chain connects TRBV25-1 to TRBJ1-5; no reliable D call. The germline CDR1 and CDR2 sequences are MGHDK and SYGVNS. The CDR3 runs 13 residues. V dropped 3 bases and J dropped 4 bases, with 7 bases sitting between them. The CDR3 loop is CASSDEGNQPQHF. CDR3 nucleotides: TGTGCCAGCAGTGACGAGGGTAATCAGCCCCAGCATTTT.

This clonotype has a handful of counts. Given a much more abundant clone one base away, this may be a read error. The rearrangement joins TRBV7-2 to TRBJ1-4; 8 positions agree with TRBD1. The CDR3 spans 14 residues. The germline V gene encodes CDR1 SGHTA and CDR2 FQGNSA. The V gene end was trimmed by 5 bases and the J gene end by 6 bases; junction bases not matched to a gene: 5. The CDR3 protein is CASSPKTGDEKLFF. Written as DNA, the CDR3 is TGTGCCAGCAGCCCCAAGACAGGGGATGAAAAACTGTTTTTT.